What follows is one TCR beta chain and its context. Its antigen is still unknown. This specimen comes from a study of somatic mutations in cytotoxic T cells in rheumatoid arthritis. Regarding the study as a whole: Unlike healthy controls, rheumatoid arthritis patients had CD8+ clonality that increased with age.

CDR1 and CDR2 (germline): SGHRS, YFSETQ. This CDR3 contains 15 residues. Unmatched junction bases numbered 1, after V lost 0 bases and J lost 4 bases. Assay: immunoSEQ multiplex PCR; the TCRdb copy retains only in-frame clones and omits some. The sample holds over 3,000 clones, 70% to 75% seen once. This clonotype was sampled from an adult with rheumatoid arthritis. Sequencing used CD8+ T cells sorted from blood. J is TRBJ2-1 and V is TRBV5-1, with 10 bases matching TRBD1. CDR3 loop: CASSLGTGGYNEQFF. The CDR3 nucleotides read TGCGCCAGCAGCTTGGGGACAGGGGGGTACAATGAGCAGTTCTTC.